Below, 7 T cell receptor beta chains from the same sample are listed, as sequenced in a study of prognosis after radiotherapy for stage I lung cancer. The authors amplified TCR beta CDR3 from genomic DNA using two-round multiplex PCR. Gene-specific TRBV and TRBJ primers were used in PCR round one. MiXCR, applied by TCRdb to the multiplex PCR reads, yields one record per CDR3 protein. Of around 51,000 distinct CDR3 sequences listed, 30% to 40% were seen once; the top ten hold 9.2%. The sample here was PBMCs, taken before or after stereotactic body radiation therapy (not recorded which). The receptors derive from a donor over 45 with non-small cell lung cancer.

This clonotype appeared many times. The chain employs TRBV28 and TRBJ1-1, with 7 bases that match TRBD1. After removal of 5 bases from V and 10 bases from J, the junction contained 7 bases not matched to a gene. The CDR3 has 12 residues. Germline V lookup: CDR1 MDHEN, CDR2 SYDVKM. CDR3: CASSPLDRIAFF. CDR3 DNA sequence: TGTGCCAGCAGTCCCCTGGACAGGATAGCTTTCTTT.

This clonotype was counted many times. The chain uses TRBV19 and TRBJ1-3; the D gene is possibly TRBD1 (5 bases). The V gene's germline CDR1 is LNHDA and CDR2 SQIVND (reference sequence). The CDR3 is made up of 16 amino acids. Trimming pared 2 bases from V and 0 bases from J, leaving 11 bases between. The CDR3 sequence: CASSIRPGPSGNTIYF. As DNA, the CDR3 is TGTGCCAGTAGTATACGTCCGGGACCCTCTGGAAACACCATATATTTT. The full variable domain, rest sourced from reference TRBV19 and TRBJ1-3, is DGGITQSPKYLFRKEGQNVTLSCEQNLNHDAMYWYRQDPGQGLRLIYYSQIVNDFQKGDIAEGYSVSREKKESFPLTVTSAQKNPTAFYLCASSIRPGPSGNTIYFGEGSWLTVV.

This clonotype showed up many times. The chain employs TRBV28 and TRBJ2-5; possibly TRBD2 for D (6 bases). The CDR3 length is 14 residues. The germline V gene has CDR1 MDHEN and CDR2 SYDVKM. Trimming shortened V by 4 bases and J by 2 bases, and 11 bases separated the two germline ends. The CDR3 DNA is TGTGCCAGCAGTTCCTTTGGGGGGCAAGAGACCCAGTACTTC. Protein product: CASSSFGGQETQYF. Together with reference TRBV28 and TRBJ2-5, the CDR3 gives the full variable domain: DVKVTQSSRYLVKRTGEKVFLECVQDMDHENMFWYRQDPGLGLRLIYFSYDVKMKEKGDIPEGYSVSREKKERFSLILESASTNQTSMYLCASSSFGGQETQYFGPGTRLLVL.

This clonotype was recorded at least ten times. The J gene is TRBJ1-3, the V gene TRBV10-3, with D uncertain. Deletions cut 8 bases from V and 0 bases from J, with 8 bases between. The CDR3 extends over 13 amino acids. Looked up from germline, CDR1 is ENHRY and CDR2 is SYGVKD. CDR3 loop: CAIGSNSGNTIYF. CDR3 sequence (DNA): TGTGCCATCGGCAGCAACTCTGGAAACACCATATATTTT.

Regarding this clonotype: This likely traces to a read error, being one base from a far larger clone. The chain recombines TRBV6-2 or TRBV6-3 with TRBJ2-5; the match to TRBD2 covers 9 bases. Germline V gene data show CDR1 as MNHEY and CDR2 as SVGEGT. The CDR3 extends over 20 amino acids. J was trimmed by 2 bases and V by 5 bases; bases with no gene match: 21. In nucleotides, the CDR3 is TGTGCCAGCAGTCACCAGCCCCACCCGGGTAGCGGGAGTCCACAAGAGACCCAGTACTTC. The encoded protein is CASSHQPHPGSGSPQETQYF.

In its sample, this clonotype was seen many times. The chain links TRBV5-1 to TRBJ2-3, with 9 bases identical to TRBD1. In germline, CDR1 is SGHRS, CDR2 YFSETQ. The trim removed 4 bases at V and 4 bases at J, leaving 7 bases unmatched. The CDR3 has 15 amino acids. The CDR3 DNA reads as TGCGCCAGCAGCCAGGGTACAGGGGGCGCAGATACGCAGTATTTT. Translating it yields CASSQGTGGADTQYF.

This sequence joins TRBV28 and TRBJ1-6, with D possibly being TRBD1 (5 bases). The CDR3 loop spans 15 amino acids. V was cut by 3 bases and J by 4 bases, with 10 bases left in between. In germline, CDR1 is MDHEN, CDR2 SYDVKM. The CDR3 DNA reads as TGTGCCAGCAGTTTCGTGGGGGGATATAATTCACCCCTCCACTTT. Its translation: CASSFVGGYNSPLHF.